This T cell receptor (beta chain) derives from a study of shared clonotypes between healthy human individuals. General study points: Naive CD4 clonotypes were shared across several donors at about 5%. On the whole, naive subsets had larger estimated richness than memory subsets had.

Genomic DNA per cell subset filled all wells of several immunoSEQ plates. Clones were read by immunoSEQ multiplex PCR, and TCRdb kept only the in-frame ones, dropping some. The table lists some 1,400,000 clones, around 97% of them singletons. CDR1 SGHTA and CDR2 FQGTGA come from the germline V gene. The junction had 9 bases not matched to a gene; V was cut back by 5 bases and J by 2 bases. The CDR3 length is 15 residues. For this clone: Its cognate antigen is unknown.

The chain is built from TRBV7-3 and TRBJ2-7; 7 bases are shared with TRBD1. Material: naive CD4+ T cells sorted from blood. Subset in this sample: CD45RA+ positively selected. The sequence was collected from a man aged 25-40 years in good health. This CDR3 is CASSITGVGTYEQYF. The CDR3 nucleotides read TGTGCCAGCAGCATTACAGGGGTTGGGACCTACGAGCAGTACTTC. The full variable domain, completed using reference TRBV7-3 and TRBJ2-7, is GAGVSQTPSNKVTEKGKYVELRCDPISGHTALYWYRQSLGQGPEFLIYFQGTGAADDSGLPNDRFFAVRPEGSVSTLKIQRTERGDSAVYLCASSITGVGTYEQYFGPGTRLTVT.